This T cell receptor (beta chain) was sequenced for a study of blood T cells in healthy people across ages. Concerning this clonotype itself: The antigen remains undetermined.

General observations from the study: Changes seen in expanded clonotypes were possibly confounded by donor CMV status left unknown. Both naive CD4+ cell counts and diversity were greater in long-lived donors than in aged donors.

Isolation of PBMCs gave at least 6 million cells per sample. The germline CDR1 and CDR2 sequences are MDHEN and SYDVKM. This CDR3 is built from 15 residues. J was trimmed by 6 bases and V by 3 bases; bases with no gene match: 3. PCR was performed a second time for roughly 7 to 11 cycles using a sample-barcoded 5' primer and a J-beta primer mix. All cDNA molecules were each tagged by a template-switch adaptor with 12 random nucleotides. TCRdb analysed the 5' RACE reads with MiXCR anew, one entry per CDR3 protein. The table has 800,000 to 1,000,000 distinct CDR3 sequences, around 46% seen once. This receptor was taken from a man aged 30 to 39 in good health. The sequenced sample consisted of blood. The chain links TRBV28 to TRBJ2-2; 11 nucleotides agree with TRBD1. The CDR3 DNA reads TGTGCCAGCAGTTTGGGGGGACAGGGGGCCGGGGAGCTGTTTTTT. This sequence encodes CASSLGGQGAGELFF.